This T cell receptor (beta chain) was recovered during a study of PD-1 blockade in classical Hodgkin lymphoma. Study observations and caveats: Healthy donors were reported to have higher baseline TCR diversity than newly diagnosed patients. Compared with baseline, CD4+ but not CD8+ TCR diversity had risen significantly by C4D1.

A remark on this clone: Its target is unknown.

Produced via immunoSEQ multiplex PCR; TCRdb's table is partial and in-frame only. The sample contains roughly 40,000 clones, 71% of which appear only once. Looked up from germline, CDR1 is SGHAT and CDR2 is FQNNGV. V lost 0 bases and J lost 5; bases outside the gene matches: 6. The CDR3 has 15 amino acids. With no exception, relapse followed autologous stem cell transplantation in all patients, and brentuximab vedotin exposure varied. The chain has TRBV11-2 and TRBJ1-2, with 7 bases fitting TRBD1. The clonotype was recovered from a human donor with classical Hodgkin lymphoma. The material was peripheral blood mononuclear cells (PBMCs), obtained at baseline. CDR3 sequence reads: CASSLDPDRTYGYTF. The DNA of the CDR3 is TGTGCCAGCAGCTTAGATCCGGACAGGACTTATGGCTACACCTTC.